A single sample is the source of the 9 T cell receptor beta chains below, sequenced in a study of shared clonotypes between healthy human individuals. Sequencing used immunoSEQ multiplex PCR; TCRdb keeps in-frame clones, though not all of them. The sample shows some 320,000 clones, around 86% of them seen only once. The specimen sequenced was memory CD8+ T cells sorted from blood. Subset given: CD45RO+ cells pooled with CCR7-negative TemRA cells. The receptors were gathered from a man aged 18 to 29 in good health.

V and J are TRBV28 and TRBJ1-5; D remains ambiguous. The V gene lost 5 bases and the J gene lost 5 bases, with 16 bases spanning the gap. This CDR3 is 15 amino acids long. The V gene's germline CDR1 is MDHEN and CDR2 SYDVKM. CDR3 in amino acids: CASSDPAALDQPQHF. The CDR3 region has the DNA TGTGCCAGCAGTGACCCGGCGGCGCTAGATCAGCCCCAGCATTTT.

The rearrangement joins TRBV11-2 to TRBJ2-3, with unresolved D. In germline, CDR1 is SGHAT, CDR2 FQNNGV. CDR3 size: 13 residues. Trimming left V 4 bases short and J 4 bases short, with 9 bases between. CDR3 bases: TGTGCCAGCAGCTGGACCCCCCCAGATACGCAGTATTTT. Translation gives CASSWTPPDTQYF.

This clone was observed once. The chain is built from TRBV6-5 and TRBJ2-7, with 11 bases fitting TRBD2. The CDR3 contains 16 residues. Unmatched junction bases numbered 7, after V lost 2 bases and J lost 4 bases. Germline values: CDR1 MNHEY, CDR2 SVGAGI. The CDR3: CASSYEGTSGGYEQYF. The CDR3 DNA reads as TGTGCCAGCAGTTACGAGGGTACTAGCGGGGGTTACGAGCAGTACTTC.

The chain combines TRBV27 with TRBJ2-7; TRBD2 matches 9 bases. CDR3 length: 14 amino acids. The V segment lost 4 bases and the J segment 3 bases; nucleotides outside the gene matches: 4. Germline loops: CDR1 MNHEY, CDR2 SMNVEV (reference sequence). CDR3 loop: CASSSLAGYYEQYF. The CDR3 DNA reads TGTGCCAGCAGTTCCCTAGCGGGGTACTACGAGCAGTACTTC.

The chain uses TRBV7-9 and TRBJ2-7; D gene uncertain. This CDR3 contains 14 residues. V dropped 4 bases and J dropped 4 bases, with 14 bases sitting between them. Germline-derived CDR1 and CDR2 are SEHNR and FQNEAQ (reference sequence). Here the CDR3 reads CASSYIGPLYEQYF. The CDR3 DNA follows: TGTGCCAGCAGCTACATTGGGCCCCTTTACGAGCAGTACTTC.

The V call is TRBV6-1, the J call TRBJ2-2; unclear D gene. V lost 3 bases and J lost 4, with 9 bases in between. Germline V lookup: CDR1 MNHNS, CDR2 SASEGT. This CDR3 region has 14 residues. CDR3: CASSDNTFTGELFF. The CDR3 DNA is TGTGCCAGCAGTGATAACACCTTCACCGGGGAGCTGTTTTTT.

The chain employs TRBV5-1 and TRBJ2-1; TRBD2 matches 12 bases. The J segment lost 0 bases and the V segment lost 2 bases, leaving 6 bases of the junction unmatched. The CDR3 contains 18 residues. Germline assignment: CDR1 SGHRS and CDR2 YFSETQ. In nucleotides, the CDR3 is TGCGCCAGCAGCTTCACTAGCGGGGGGACTAGCTCCTACAATGAGCAGTTCTTC. It codes for CASSFTSGGTSSYNEQFF.

This sequence joins TRBV4-1 and TRBJ2-3; TRBD2 matches at 9 bases. Looked up from germline, CDR1 is MGHRA and CDR2 is YSYEKL. The CDR3 totals 16 residues. Trimming cost V 0 bases and J 2 bases; bases outside gene matches: 3. CDR3 protein: CASSQDAGGFTDTQYF. The CDR3 nucleotides are TGCGCCAGCAGCCAAGACGCGGGAGGGTTCACAGATACGCAGTATTTT.

The chain couples TRBV29-1 to TRBJ1-2, with 8 bases identical to TRBD1. There are 13 residues in the CDR3. V trimming: 8 bases; J trimming: 7 bases; junction bases outside the gene matches: 12. Germline V gene sequence: CDR1 SQVTM, CDR2 ANQGSEA. The CDR3 nucleotides are TGCAGCACTTCCGGACAGGGCTTGTTTGGCTACACCTTC. This codes for CSTSGQGLFGYTF.